This entry lists 18 T cell receptor beta chains sequenced from one sample in a study of regulatory T cells in long-lasting Graves disease. Building the TCR beta libraries relied on iRepertoire HTBI primers, and CDR3 regions underwent Arm-PCR. TCRdb passed the multiplex PCR reads through MiXCR, listing each CDR3 protein once. The sample consists of roughly 400,000 distinct CDR3 sequences, 15% of them appearing once. Time point indicated: newly diagnosed GD, antithyroid drugs for less than 3 months. Making the TCR library involved RNA that had been extracted from PBMCs. This sample also appeared in a second study, on T cells in Graves' hyperthyroidism and ophthalmopathy.

Source: peripheral blood mononuclear cells (PBMCs), taken at new diagnosis, from a patient treated with antithyroid drugs. The receptors here all came from a middle-aged woman with Graves disease.

The rearrangement uses TRBV28 and TRBJ2-7; 10 bases agree with TRBD1. Trimming removed 3 bases from V and 3 bases from J; junction bases left unmatched: 5. The CDR3 is 15 residues long. Germline V gene lookup returns CDR1 MDHEN and CDR2 SYDVKM. The CDR3 spells CASSFSGQGSYEQYF. CDR3 DNA: TGTGCCAGCAGTTTTTCGGGACAGGGGAGCTACGAGCAGTACTTC.

Only a few counts were recorded for this clonotype. A much larger clonotype is one base distant, so this may be a read error. The chain carries TRBV11-3 and TRBJ2-3; TRBD2 might be the D (5 bases). Germline V gene data show CDR1 as SGHNT and CDR2 as YENEEA. The CDR3 spans 14 residues. In DNA form, the CDR3 reads TGTGCCAGCAGCTTAGGTGAGGGCACAGATACGGAGTATTTT. Protein sequence: CASSLGEGTDTEYF.

This clonotype occurred many times. The V and J genes are TRBV19 and TRBJ2-1; D remains unclear. The CDR3 has 15 residues. The germline V gene encodes CDR1 LNHDA and CDR2 SQIVND (reference sequence). Trimming shortened V by 5 bases and J by 5 bases, and 16 bases separated the two germline ends. The CDR3 bases are TGTGCCAGTAGTTCCCTGACCGAAAATCACAATGAGCAGTTCTTC. This gives the protein CASSSLTENHNEQFF.

The chain combines TRBV14 with TRBJ2-1; perhaps TRBD1 as D (5 bases). Germline CDR1 reads SGHDN; CDR2 reads FVKESK. CDR3 size: 14 residues. Deletions cut 3 bases from V and 5 bases from J, with 11 bases between. The CDR3, as DNA: TGTGCCAGCAGCCATATGGACAAAGACAATGAGCAGTTCTTC. It specifies CASSHMDKDNEQFF.

This clonotype was seen repeatedly, ten times or more. V gene TRBV19 combines with J gene TRBJ2-6; TRBD2 agrees at 9 bases. J was trimmed by 4 bases and V by 3 bases; bases with no gene match: 7. The CDR3 has 17 residues. Per germline, CDR1 LNHDA and CDR2 SQIVND (reference sequence). CDR3 sequence: CASSIPQGLAGANVLTF. The DNA for the CDR3 is TGTGCCAGTAGTATCCCCCAGGGACTAGCAGGGGCCAACGTCCTGACTTTC. Filled out from reference TRBV19 and TRBJ2-6, the complete variable domain reads DGGITQSPKYLFRKEGQNVTLSCEQNLNHDAMYWYRQDPGQGLRLIYYSQIVNDFQKGDIAEGYSVSREKKESFPLTVTSAQKNPTAFYLCASSIPQGLAGANVLTFGAGSRLTVL.

At least ten counts were recorded for this clonotype. The chain uses TRBV7-8 and TRBJ2-7, with a tentative D call TRBD2 (5 bases). The CDR3 covers 15 residues. With 4 bases removed from V and 0 bases from J, the gap between germline ends came to 13 bases. Per germline, CDR1 SGHVS and CDR2 FQNEAQ. The CDR3 reads CASSSVEVSSYEQYF. CDR3 nucleotide sequence: TGTGCCAGCAGCTCGGTGGAGGTTAGCTCCTACGAGCAGTACTTC.

This clonotype was observed many times. This chain joins TRBV27 and TRBJ1-2, with 7 bases identical to TRBD1. The CDR3 has 17 amino acids. Losses at the gene ends were 1 base for V and 3 bases for J; bases not matched to a gene: 11. Germline-derived CDR1 and CDR2 are MNHEY and SMNVEV (reference sequence). The CDR3 DNA reads TGTGCCAGCAGTTTATTAGGTCGGACAGGAAGCTACTATGGCTACACCTTC. Translating it yields CASSLLGRTGSYYGYTF.

At least ten counts were recorded for this clonotype. The chain employs TRBV5-5 and TRBJ2-7; 7 bases are a match to TRBD2. The junction had 4 bases not matched to a gene; V was cut back by 2 bases and J by 2 bases. Germline lookup yields CDR1 SGHKS and CDR2 YYEKEE (reference sequence). The CDR3 length is 14 residues. This chain's CDR3 is CASSFSGGAYEQYF. CDR3 coding DNA: TGTGCCAGCAGCTTTAGTGGGGGGGCCTACGAGCAGTACTTC.

The table lists this clonotype with a few counts. The J gene is TRBJ2-1, the V gene TRBV7-8, with D tentatively TRBD1 or TRBD2 (6 bases each). CDR3 length: 17 amino acids. Germline lookup yields CDR1 SGHVS and CDR2 FQNEAQ. The V gene lost 5 bases and the J gene lost 0 bases, with 17 bases spanning the gap. The CDR3 nucleotides are TGTGCCAGCAGCCCCAGAGGGGGGCCTGGCTCCTACAATGAGCAGTTCTTC. This gives the protein CASSPRGGPGSYNEQFF.

This sequence joins TRBV2 and TRBJ1-2, with D unresolved. The CDR3 runs to 16 residues. V lost 4 bases and J lost 1, with 16 bases in between. CDR1 and CDR2 from the germline V gene are SNHLY and FYNNEI. CDR3 residues: CASSADSGTYNYGYTF. CDR3 DNA sequence: TGTGCCAGCAGTGCAGATAGTGGAACCTATAACTATGGCTACACCTTC.

Remarks on this clonotype: This may arise from a read error, as a much more abundant clone is one base away. The CDR3: CAGSFHSSGTGTGELFF. CDR3 nucleotides: TGTGCCGGCAGTTTTCATTCCAGCGGGACGGGCACCGGGGAGCTGTTTTTT. This sequence joins TRBV6-5 and TRBJ2-2; TRBD2 aligns across 7 bases. The CDR3 extends over 17 amino acids. CDR1 MNHEY and CDR2 SVGAGI come from the germline V gene.

Note on this clonotype: A much larger clone lies a single base off, so this may be a read error. Since the CDR3 does not end with the conserved phenylalanine or tryptophan, this likely comes from a read error. CDR3 sequence reads: CASPLVPNTEAFI. The CDR3 DNA sequence: TGTGCTAGCCCCCTCGTACCCAACACTGAAGCTTTCATT. The genes are TRBV12-5 and TRBJ1-1; D call uncertain. The CDR3 consists of 13 residues. CDR1 and CDR2 (germline): LGHNT, FRNRAP. Between the trimmed V and J ends, which lost 9 bases and 2 bases, there was a span of 13 bases.

The chain couples TRBV5-1 to TRBJ2-3; no definite D call. The CDR3 has 13 residues. V was trimmed by 5 bases and J by 5 bases, leaving 12 bases between them. Germline lookup yields CDR1 SGHRS and CDR2 YFSETQ. CDR3 residues: CASRAKGGDTQYF. The CDR3 DNA is TGCGCCAGCAGGGCGAAAGGTGGAGATACGCAGTATTTT.

This clonotype appeared many times. The chain couples TRBV24-1 to TRBJ2-2; 10 bases align to TRBD2. Trimming cost V 5 bases and J 3 bases; bases outside gene matches: 2. Germline-derived CDR1 and CDR2 are KGHDR and SFDVKD. This CDR3 spans 15 amino acids. CDR3 in amino acids: CATSVGLADTGELFF. The CDR3 DNA is TGTGCCACCAGTGTTGGACTAGCGGACACCGGGGAGCTGTTTTTT.

The table lists this clonotype with many counts. Here the CDR3 reads CASKQGYNEQFF. Written as DNA, the CDR3 is TGTGCCAGCAAACAGGGCTACAATGAGCAGTTCTTC. This chain connects TRBV28 to TRBJ2-1, with D possibly being TRBD1 (6 bases). Looked up from germline, CDR1 is MDHEN and CDR2 is SYDVKM. The CDR3 runs 12 residues. V was clipped by 7 bases and J by 3 bases, with 7 bases between them.

The table lists this clonotype with many counts. V is TRBV7-9 and J is TRBJ2-7; no firm D call. Trimming took 3 bases from V and 6 from J, leaving 15 bases between them. This CDR3 has 14 residues. Germline lookup yields CDR1 SEHNR and CDR2 FQNEAQ (reference sequence). In DNA, the CDR3 is TGTGCCAGCAGCTTCCCCCAGTTCCCAGGCGAGCAGTACTTC. Translating gives CASSFPQFPGEQYF.

This clonotype was seen a few times. The gene calls are TRBV7-2 and TRBJ2-7; D remains unclear. The CDR3 is made up of 11 amino acids. Germline CDR1 is SGHTA and CDR2 is FQGNSA. Trimming shortened V by 5 bases and J by 9 bases, and 11 bases separated the two germline ends. CDR3 protein: CASSPGPRQYF. CDR3 nucleotides: TGTGCCAGCAGCCCAGGCCCAAGGCAGTACTTC.

This clonotype was seen more than once but under ten times. The chain joins TRBV7-9 to TRBJ2-3, with 7 bases aligning to TRBD2. V dropped 7 bases and J dropped 2; count of bases not matched to a gene: 12. Germline V gives CDR1 SEHNR, CDR2 FQNEAQ (reference sequence). CDR3 length: 16 residues. Here the CDR3 DNA reads TGTGCCAGCACCTCCGAGGCGGGAGAGTCCACAGATACGCAGTATTTT. Amino acid sequence: CASTSEAGESTDTQYF.